The 11 T cell receptor beta chains given below trace back to one sample, sequenced in a study of blood T cell repertoires in COVID-19. Clones were sequenced by immunoSEQ multiplex PCR, and TCRdb holds only the in-frame ones, with some missing. Among roughly 180,000 clones listed, under 85% were seen once. Sequencing was carried out using peripheral blood. These receptors were collected from a man between 60 and 75 years old with active or convalescent COVID-19.

This clone was seen repeatedly, ten times or more. The J gene is TRBJ1-6, the V gene TRBV7-9; tentative D call: TRBD1 (6 bases). Germline V lookup: CDR1 SEHNR, CDR2 FQNEAQ (reference sequence). Trimming removed 3 bases at V and 6 bases at J, with 12 bases between. CDR3 size: 15 residues. The CDR3, as DNA: TGTGCCAGCAGCTTGGACAGCGGCCGTAATTCACCCCTCCACTTT. This sequence encodes CASSLDSGRNSPLHF.

The rearrangement uses TRBV6-2 or TRBV6-3 and TRBJ2-7, with 7 bases fitting TRBD2. V dropped 5 bases and J dropped 2; count of bases not matched to a gene: 15. Germline CDR1 reads MNHEY; CDR2 reads SVGEGT. The CDR3 extends over 17 amino acids. The CDR3 coding sequence is TGTGCCAGCAGTACCTCGTTTGTGGGAGGGATGACCTACGAGCAGTACTTC. Its protein is CASSTSFVGGMTYEQYF.

The J gene is TRBJ2-1, the V gene TRBV28, with 7 bases aligning to TRBD1. The CDR3 consists of 20 residues. The germline V gene encodes CDR1 MDHEN and CDR2 SYDVKM. Losses at the gene ends were 4 bases for V and 3 bases for J; bases not matched to a gene: 21. This CDR3 is CASSSTGKGGLRTFYNEQFF. The CDR3 DNA reads TGTGCCAGCAGTTCGACAGGGAAAGGAGGTCTAAGGACTTTCTACAATGAGCAGTTCTTC.

V and J are TRBV5-1 and TRBJ2-3, with TRBD2 identical over 9 bases. The CDR3 has 15 residues. Germline CDR1 and CDR2: SGHRS and YFSETQ. After removal of 2 bases from V and 3 bases from J, the junction contained 4 bases not matched to a gene. The CDR3 region has the DNA TGCGCCAGCAGCTTCGGGACTAGCAGGACAGATACGCAGTATTTT. It specifies CASSFGTSRTDTQYF.

The chain couples TRBV4-3 to TRBJ2-3, with TRBD2 identical over 7 bases. CDR1 and CDR2 from the germline V gene are LGHNA and YSLEER. This CDR3 has 15 residues. After removal of 3 bases from V and 3 bases from J, the junction contained 6 bases not matched to a gene. The CDR3 sequence is CASSHRAGETDTQYF. The CDR3 nucleotides are TGCGCCAGCAGCCATCGGGCGGGAGAGACAGATACGCAGTATTTT.

This clone appeared a single time. V and J are TRBV10-2 and TRBJ2-3; TRBD2 aligns across 12 bases. CDR1 WSHSY and CDR2 SAAADI come from the germline V gene. V trimming: 7 bases; J trimming: 2 bases; junction bases outside the gene matches: 10. The CDR3 totals 17 residues. The CDR3 loop reads CASKGIGLAGNTDTQYF. The CDR3 bases are TGCGCCAGCAAAGGAATCGGACTAGCGGGGAACACAGATACGCAGTATTTT.

The V call is TRBV11-1, the J call TRBJ2-7, with D perhaps TRBD2 (6 bases). Germline lookup yields CDR1 SGHAT and CDR2 FQDESV (reference sequence). Trimming cost V 1 base and J 5 bases, with 15 bases left between them. The CDR3 is made up of 15 amino acids. The CDR3 spells CASSLDSQGGHEQYF. CDR3 DNA sequence: TGTGCCAGCAGCTTAGACAGCCAGGGAGGCCACGAGCAGTACTTC.

The chain recombines TRBV28 with TRBJ2-3; perhaps TRBD2 as D (5 bases). Trimming took 7 bases from V and 0 from J, leaving 20 bases between them. This CDR3 has 17 amino acids. CDR1 is MDHEN, CDR2 SYDVKM, per germline. CDR3 coding DNA: TGTGCCAGCACCCTTCGGCCTGTAGGGAGAAGCACAGATACGCAGTATTTT. Translated, it gives CASTLRPVGRSTDTQYF.

This clone was observed a handful of times. The chain employs TRBV24-1 and TRBJ2-7; 9 nucleotides line up with TRBD1. V shed 4 bases, J shed 6 bases, and the junction held 15 bases outside the gene matches. The germline V gene encodes CDR1 KGHDR and CDR2 SFDVKD. The CDR3 is 17 amino acids. DNA for the CDR3: TGTGCCACCAGTGACCCTTCCCCCGGACAGGGGTCGGGCGAGCAGTACTTC. Protein sequence: CATSDPSPGQGSGEQYF.

In this sample, this clone turned up once. This chain links TRBV28 with TRBJ1-5; 7 bases align to TRBD1. The V segment lost 6 bases and the J segment 2 bases; nucleotides outside the gene matches: 7. The CDR3 spans 15 residues. The germline CDR1 and CDR2 sequences are MDHEN and SYDVKM. CDR3 amino acids: CASSRTGVGNQPQHF. DNA of the CDR3: TGTGCCAGCAGCCGAACAGGGGTCGGCAATCAGCCCCAGCATTTT. The full variable domain, rest sourced from reference TRBV28 and TRBJ1-5, is DVKVTQSSRYLVKRTGEKVFLECVQDMDHENMFWYRQDPGLGLRLIYFSYDVKMKEKGDIPEGYSVSREKKERFSLILESASTNQTSMYLCASSRTGVGNQPQHFGDGTRLSIL.

The DNA of the CDR3 is TGTGCCAGCAGCTTTTCCGGCGCCAGGGCTTTTTACAATGAGCAGTTCTTC. Its translation: CASSFSGARAFYNEQFF. The chain recombines TRBV7-9 with TRBJ2-1; TRBD1 might be the D (5 bases). The CDR3 is made up of 17 amino acids. V was cut by 3 bases and J by 4 bases, with 19 bases left in between. CDR1 SEHNR and CDR2 FQNEAQ come from the germline V gene (reference sequence).